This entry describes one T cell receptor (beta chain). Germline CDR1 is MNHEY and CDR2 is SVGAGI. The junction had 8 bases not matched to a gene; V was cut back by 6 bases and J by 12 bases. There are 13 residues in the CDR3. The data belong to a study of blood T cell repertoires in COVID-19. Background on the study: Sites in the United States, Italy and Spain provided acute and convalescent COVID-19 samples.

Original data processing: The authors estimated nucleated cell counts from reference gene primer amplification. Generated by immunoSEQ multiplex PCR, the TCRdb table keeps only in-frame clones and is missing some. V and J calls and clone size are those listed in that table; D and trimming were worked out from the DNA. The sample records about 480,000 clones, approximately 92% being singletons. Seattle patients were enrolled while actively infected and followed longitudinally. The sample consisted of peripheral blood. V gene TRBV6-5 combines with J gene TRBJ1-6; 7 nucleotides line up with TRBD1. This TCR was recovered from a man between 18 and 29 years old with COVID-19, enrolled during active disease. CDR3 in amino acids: CASRDGTVGPLHF. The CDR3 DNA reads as TGTGCCAGCAGGGATGGGACAGTCGGACCCCTCCACTTT.